This T cell receptor (beta chain) was recorded in a study of T cell clones after liver transplantation. In the study overall: Apart from three HCV-positive recipients, transplants were for non-autoimmune, non-viral reasons. Without induction therapy, subjects received standard immunosuppression until 12-24 months post-transplant.

Findings of the study overall: Graft donor-reactive T cells possibly entered the graft instead of undergoing deletion. In two subjects, few donor cells limited the measurable donor-reactive repertoire.

Method: immunoSEQ multiplex PCR; TCRdb's copy keeps in-frame clones and lacks some. This table has more than 65,000 clones, 80% appearing once. To note about this clone: What it binds is unknown.

The V end was cut by 3 bases, the J end by 0 bases, with 15 bases between. CDR1 is MGHRA, CDR2 YSYEKL, per germline. The CDR3 is 17 residues long. The chain links TRBV4-1 to TRBJ2-1; possible D gene TRBD2, 5 bases. Sequencing was performed on CD4+ T cells from blood, taken 12 months after liver transplant. The TCR comes from a human patient who received a liver transplant. Certain T cells may be donor cells from the graft. The CDR3 bases are TGCGCCAGCAGCCAGACTCCAGCGGTCCACTCCTACAATGAGCAGTTCTTC. This encodes CASSQTPAVHSYNEQFF.